Only a few counts were recorded for the clone carrying this TCR beta chain. This sample is drawn from a study of blood T cell repertoires in COVID-19. Germline loops: CDR1 LGHDT, CDR2 YNNKEL (reference sequence). The CDR3 length is 13 residues. The ends were cut back, 5 bases at V and 3 bases at J, with 8 bases in the middle. Sequencing was performed with immunoSEQ multiplex PCR; in TCRdb, only in-frame clones are kept and a portion is missing. The sample has about 130,000 clones; 78% are singletons. The sample was PBMCs or T cells enriched from blood (not recorded which). This sequence joins TRBV3-1 (or the pseudogene TRBV3-2) and TRBJ1-5; a possible D gene is TRBD1 (6 bases). The sequence came from a woman aged 45 to 65 who had recovered from COVID-19. The CDR3 loop is CASSWDNNQPQHF. The CDR3 nucleotides are TGTGCCAGCAGCTGGGACAACAATCAGCCCCAGCATTTT.